What follows describes a single TCR beta chain. Its target antigen remains unknown. No much larger clonotype is one base removed from it; base qualities were not supplied. These data belong to a study of blood T cell repertoires in COVID-19 (dated by TCRdb to the early 2020s). With respect to the entire study: Samples from collaborators originated in the United States, Italy and Spain and spanned both the acute and convalescent phases of COVID-19. The prospective study material was composed of cDNA or gDNA derived from T cells, B-cell-depleted T cells, or PBMCs. The dataset comprised deeply sampled blood TCRbeta repertoires from subjects exposed to, actively infected with, or recovered from COVID-19. The repertoires were released in a freely available public database meant as a resource for research on the immune response to SARS-CoV-2. Samples were obtained from the ongoing ImmuneRACE study (first 160 participants) and from 1,200 or so subjects provided by 6 global collaborators. The sample metadata nearly always contained a de-identified subject ID, COVID-19 status, age in years and sex. Where available, HLA class I and class II types were taken from metadata supplied by the sample provider and were not determined by assay-based typing. The paper as a whole reports these results and caveats: Clinical and demographic metadata were provided uncurated, with the amount varying by source and participant.

The immunoSEQ Assay, a bias-controlled multiplex PCR, was used to amplify TCRbeta CDR3 regions from genomic DNA. The authors' analysis ran thus. Nucleated cell counts per sample were estimated from amplification of reference gene primers within the assay. Sequence reads were collapsed and filtered to measure the absolute abundance of every unique TCRbeta CDR3 rearrangement. For each sample, productive Simpson clonality was calculated by taking the square root of Simpson's diversity index across productive rearrangements. In TCRdb, the immuneACCESS table is reduced to in-frame sequences with V and J assigned. These tables do not hold every clone; where another copy was compared, an unresolved V gene accounts for under half, and the others remain unexplained. D and trimming were read from the DNA, whereas the V and J calls and clone size are those reported in that table. This sample lists about 330,000 clones; roughly 90% were detected once. The ten largest account for under 8% of the sample.

Another Seattle source contributed samples from volunteer blood donors who had recovered from COVID-19. The collaborating institutions used their own protocols to collect whole blood in K2EDTA tubes. For TCRbeta analysis, collaborator samples were shipped as frozen whole blood, as isolated PBMCs, or as DNA extracted from either sample type. The CDR3 spans 12 residues, from the cysteine through the phenylalanine. Only CDR3 DNA remains: 36 bases, in frame from the first base. V and J lose 2 bases and 9 bases, and a span of 8 bases separates them. As encoded in the germline V gene (reference sequence), CDR1 is LNHDA while CDR2 is SQIVND.

This TCR came from a man aged 18 to 30 who had recovered from COVID-19. Recombination linked TRBV19 to TRBJ2-1, with a tentative D gene TRBD1 over 5 matching bases. The sequenced sample consisted of peripheral blood. CDR3 reads: CASSITGAEQFF. The DNA sequence is TGTGCCAGTAGTATAACAGGAGCTGAGCAGTTCTTC.